A single sample is the source of the 25 T cell receptor beta chains below, sequenced in a study of blood T cell repertoires in COVID-19. Measured with immunoSEQ multiplex PCR; TCRdb has only the in-frame clones, and not every one. Among 200,000 to 250,000 clones listed, about nine tenths were seen once. The sequenced sample was PBMCs or T cells enriched from blood (not recorded which). These receptors all stem from a man aged 18 to 29 with acute COVID-19.

The V gene is TRBV28, the J gene TRBJ1-3; D remains ambiguous. The germline V gene encodes CDR1 MDHEN and CDR2 SYDVKM. CDR3 length equals 16 residues. V was shortened by 0 bases and J by 0 bases, with 9 bases between the two germline ends. Here the CDR3 DNA reads TGTGCCAGCAGTTTATGGGGCTGCTGCTCTGGAAACACCATATATTTT. This sequence encodes CASSLWGCCSGNTIYF. Full variable domain (remainder filled in from reference TRBV28 and TRBJ1-3): DVKVTQSSRYLVKRTGEKVFLECVQDMDHENMFWYRQDPGLGLRLIYFSYDVKMKEKGDIPEGYSVSREKKERFSLILESASTNQTSMYLCASSLWGCCSGNTIYFGEGSWLTVV.

The chain uses TRBV12-3 or TRBV12-4 and TRBJ1-2, with 8 bases matching TRBD1. After removal of 6 bases from V and 7 bases from J, the junction contained 4 bases not matched to a gene. The CDR3 extends over 12 amino acids. CDR3 sequence: CASRGTGGGYTF. The CDR3, as DNA: TGTGCCAGCAGAGGAACAGGGGGTGGCTACACCTTC.

This clone was found a few times. V and J are TRBV29-1 and TRBJ2-5; 8 bases line up with TRBD2. Germline V lookup: CDR1 SQVTM, CDR2 ANQGSEA. This CDR3 has 15 residues. The ends lost 1 base at V and 5 bases at J; junction bases unmatched: 9. CDR3 sequence reads: CSVEGGVAGSETQYF. The CDR3 region has the DNA TGCAGCGTTGAAGGCGGAGTAGCGGGATCGGAGACCCAGTACTTC. Variable domain in full (rest from reference TRBV29-1 and TRBJ2-5): SAVISQKPSRDICQRGTSLTIQCQVDSQVTMMFWYRQQPGQSLTLIATANQGSEATYESGFVIDKFPISRPNLTFSTLTVSNMSPEDSSIYLCSVEGGVAGSETQYFGPGTRLLVL.

This clone was counted once. J is TRBJ2-3 and V is TRBV2, with TRBD1 as a possible D gene (5 bases). The CDR3 has 15 residues. V was trimmed by 4 bases and J by 2 bases, leaving 13 bases between them. The germline V gene encodes CDR1 SNHLY and CDR2 FYNNEI. CDR3: CASSAPTVHTDTQYF. The CDR3 DNA is TGTGCCAGCAGTGCCCCGACAGTCCACACAGATACGCAGTATTTT.

V and J are TRBV30 and TRBJ1-1; D is undetermined. The CDR3 consists of 13 residues. Germline CDR1 is GTSNPN and CDR2 is SVGIG (reference sequence). Trimming stripped 0 bases from V and 5 bases from J, with 10 bases between. DNA of the CDR3: TGTGCCTGGAGTGTGTTTGAGGGAACTGAAGCTTTCTTT. It encodes CAWSVFEGTEAFF.

The genes are TRBV11-2 and TRBJ2-7; TRBD2 matches at 13 bases. Germline V CDR1 and CDR2: SGHAT, FQNNGV. The CDR3 length is 17 residues. With 4 bases clipped from V and 1 base from J, the junction kept 7 bases outside the gene matches. CDR3 sequence reads: CASSSPRTSGGSYEQYF. CDR3 coding DNA: TGTGCCAGCAGCTCACCACGGACTAGCGGGGGATCCTACGAGCAGTACTTC.

The sample holds one count of this clone. V gene TRBV25-1 combines with J gene TRBJ2-7, with TRBD2 as a possible D gene (5 bases). The germline V and J ends were trimmed by 3 bases and 3 bases, with 6 bases remaining between them. CDR1 and CDR2 (germline): MGHDK, SYGVNS. The CDR3 has 12 amino acids. The CDR3 DNA reads as TGTGCCAGCAGTGAGGGGAGCTACGAGCAGTACTTC. This sequence encodes CASSEGSYEQYF.

This clone appeared a single time. The chain has TRBV5-6 and TRBJ1-2; 10 bases are a match to TRBD1. The ends lost 4 bases at V and 7 bases at J; junction bases unmatched: 13. CDR3 length: 16 amino acids. Germline CDR1 and CDR2: SGHDT and YYEEEE. CDR3 sequence (DNA): TGTGCCAGCAGCCCCCAGTCCGGGACAGGGGTCGGTGGCTACACCTTC. Translating gives CASSPQSGTGVGGYTF.

The V gene is TRBV7-2, the J gene TRBJ2-1; 7 nucleotides match TRBD2. Germline CDR1 reads SGHTA; CDR2 reads FQGNSA. The CDR3 loop spans 15 amino acids. Germline trimming cut 5 bases from V and 1 base from J; bases unmatched to any gene: 5. CDR3 sequence: CASSAGDFSYNEQFF. The CDR3 DNA reads TGTGCCAGCAGCGCGGGGGACTTTTCCTACAATGAGCAGTTCTTC.

The gene calls are TRBV19 and TRBJ2-1; 7 bases are shared with TRBD1. This CDR3 contains 14 residues. The V gene end was trimmed by 5 bases and the J gene end by 5 bases; junction bases not matched to a gene: 6. Germline V gives CDR1 LNHDA, CDR2 SQIVND (reference sequence). The CDR3 loop reads CASSARGGHNEQFF. The CDR3 nucleotides are TGTGCCAGTAGTGCCCGAGGGGGCCACAATGAGCAGTTCTTC.

The chain links TRBV29-1 to TRBJ2-7, with 7 bases fitting TRBD1. Trimming took 7 bases from V and 2 from J; bases not matched to a gene: 5. CDR3 length equals 12 residues. Germline loops: CDR1 SQVTM, CDR2 ANQGSEA. The CDR3: CSALTGPYEQYF. CDR3 DNA: TGCAGCGCACTGACAGGGCCCTACGAGCAGTACTTC.

V gene TRBV24-1 combines with J gene TRBJ1-1; TRBD1 agrees at 8 bases. Germline V CDR1 and CDR2: KGHDR, SFDVKD. V was clipped by 7 bases and J by 4 bases; unmatched bases: 4. This CDR3 has 13 amino acids. The CDR3 region is CATRETGATEAFF. In nucleotides, the CDR3 is TGTGCCACCAGGGAGACAGGGGCCACTGAAGCTTTCTTT.

V usage is TRBV19 and J usage is TRBJ2-7; TRBD2 agrees at 11 bases. CDR3 size: 16 residues. Germline CDR1 and CDR2: LNHDA and SQIVND (reference sequence). Trimming cost V 5 bases and J 4 bases; bases outside gene matches: 10. CDR3 DNA: TGTGCCAGTAGTCCGGGAATTGCTAGCGGGAGGTACGAGCAGTACTTC. This codes for CASSPGIASGRYEQYF.

The CDR3 coding sequence is TGTGCCAGCAGCTTAGCGTACGGGTACGAGCAGTACTTC. Translated, it gives CASSLAYGYEQYF. The V call is TRBV11-2, the J call TRBJ2-7; D unresolved. This CDR3 comprises 13 residues. Trimming took 1 base from V and 4 from J, leaving 8 bases between them. In germline, CDR1 is SGHAT, CDR2 FQNNGV.

The chain is built from TRBV6-2 or TRBV6-3 and TRBJ1-5; 7 nucleotides line up with TRBD1. The CDR3 covers 13 residues. Germline CDR1 reads MNHEY; CDR2 reads SVGEGT. The J segment lost 5 bases and the V segment lost 5 bases, leaving 3 bases of the junction unmatched. CDR3 sequence: CASSRDSYQPQHF. CDR3 DNA sequence: TGTGCCAGCAGTCGGGACAGCTATCAGCCCCAGCATTTT.

The chain combines TRBV27 with TRBJ1-5, with TRBD1 as a possible D gene (5 bases). CDR3 length equals 13 residues. V lost 4 bases to trimming and J lost 7 bases, with 11 bases between them. Per germline, CDR1 MNHEY and CDR2 SMNVEV (reference sequence). As DNA, the CDR3 is TGTGCCAGCAGTTGGAGGGGAGAGCAGCCCCAGCATTTT. Encoded protein: CASSWRGEQPQHF.

This chain connects TRBV25-1 to TRBJ1-1, with 9 bases that match TRBD1. Germline CDR1 MGHDK, CDR2 SYGVNS. This CDR3 has 17 amino acids. The junction had 9 bases not matched to a gene; V was cut back by 2 bases and J by 2 bases. The CDR3 region has the DNA TGTGCCAGCAGTGAACACCTATCGGGACAGGGTAACACTGAAGCTTTCTTT. Translated, it gives CASSEHLSGQGNTEAFF. Complete variable domain (other parts from reference TRBV25-1 and TRBJ1-1): EADIYQTPRYLVIGTGKKITLECSQTMGHDKMYWYQQDPGMELHLIHYSYGVNSTEKGDLSSESTVSRIRTEHFPLTLESARPSHTSQYLCASSEHLSGQGNTEAFFGQGTRLTVV.

V usage is TRBV28 and J usage is TRBJ1-1; the D gene is possibly TRBD1 (6 bases). The CDR3 is 20 residues long. Between the trimmed V and J ends, which lost 4 bases and 5 bases, there was a span of 32 bases. The germline V gene has CDR1 MDHEN and CDR2 SYDVKM. In nucleotides, the CDR3 is TGTGCCAGCAGTTCCTGGGAAGGGGACATCCAAAACCTCTGGGGGACTGAAGCTTTCTTT. Its protein is CASSSWEGDIQNLWGTEAFF.

This clone has more than one count but fewer than ten. V usage is TRBV27 and J usage is TRBJ1-6, with D possibly matching TRBD1 (5 bases). This CDR3 region has 14 residues. The V end was cut by 2 bases, the J end by 7 bases, with 9 bases between. Germline assignment: CDR1 MNHEY and CDR2 SMNVEV (reference sequence). Here the CDR3 reads CASSLQGGNSPLHF. DNA for the CDR3: TGTGCCAGCAGTTTACAGGGCGGAAATTCACCCCTCCACTTT.

The V and J genes are TRBV7-9 and TRBJ1-1; D gene unclear. Trimming pared 2 bases from V and 4 bases from J, leaving 5 bases between. Germline CDR1 and CDR2: SEHNR and FQNEAQ (reference sequence). CDR3 length equals 12 residues. Here the CDR3 reads CASSLLITEAFF. CDR3 nucleotide sequence: TGTGCCAGCAGCTTATTAATCACTGAAGCTTTCTTT.

The rearrangement links TRBV4-3 to TRBJ1-3; D remains unclear. With 0 bases removed from V and 4 bases from J, the gap between germline ends came to 7 bases. The CDR3 is made up of 14 amino acids. Germline V lookup: CDR1 LGHNA, CDR2 YSLEER. CDR3 amino acids: CASSQDLVGNTIYF. CDR3 nucleotides: TGCGCCAGCAGCCAAGACCTCGTAGGAAACACCATATATTTT.

This rearrangement joins TRBV7-8 to TRBJ1-3; 10 nucleotides align to TRBD1. Germline V gene sequence: CDR1 SGHVS, CDR2 FQNEAQ. V shed 6 bases and J 9 bases; nucleotides not matched to a gene: 14. This CDR3 has 16 residues. CDR3 loop: CASSRPKGQGSSTIYF. CDR3 DNA: TGTGCCAGCAGTCGGCCCAAGGGACAGGGGAGCTCCACCATATATTTT.

The chain employs TRBV29-1 and TRBJ1-2; 7 bases fit TRBD1. Germline CDR1 is SQVTM and CDR2 is ANQGSEA. This CDR3 region has 12 residues. Germline trimming cut 3 bases from V and 4 bases from J; bases unmatched to any gene: 2. The CDR3 DNA follows: TGCAGCGTTGATGGGACAGTCTATGGCTACACCTTC. This encodes CSVDGTVYGYTF.

V and J are TRBV28 and TRBJ1-4, with D hard to call. The CDR3 covers 16 residues. The germline gives CDR1 MDHEN, CDR2 SYDVKM. Trimming shortened V by 6 bases and J by 5 bases, and 19 bases separated the two germline ends. The CDR3 DNA reads TGTGCCAGCAGCTCCCCTGTTAACAGCTTGAATGAAAAACTGTTTTTT. This encodes CASSSPVNSLNEKLFF.

The chain couples TRBV24-1 to TRBJ2-3; the match to TRBD1 covers 7 bases. After removal of 7 bases from V and 8 bases from J, the junction contained 8 bases not matched to a gene. Germline V gene sequence: CDR1 KGHDR, CDR2 SFDVKD. This CDR3 region has 13 residues. In nucleotides, the CDR3 is TGTGCCACCAGCACAGGGGTGGAGGTTACGCAGTATTTT. Protein sequence: CATSTGVEVTQYF.